The rows below give T cell receptor beta chains drawn from one sample of a study of CD8+ T cells in alopecia areata. The data were produced by immunoSEQ multiplex PCR, yet TCRdb's version contains in-frame clones alone and is incomplete. The sample consists of roughly 120,000 clones, less than 70% of them appearing once. The sample in question was CD4+ T cells sorted from blood, obtained at week 24, from a patient treated with tofacitinib. The receptor source for this set is a human donor with alopecia areata. CDR3s include the opening cysteine and the closing phenylalanine or tryptophan. D genes are given only for firm matches. Rows may omit the clone size; those that give it use once, few, many or a size class.

-,TRBJ1-4,-,TRBV29-1,TGCAGCGTTGGGCAGGATGAAAAACTGTTTTTT,CSVGQDEKLFF
-,TRBJ1-1,-,TRBV2,TGTGCCAGCAGTACCAACAGCCCCGGGGGCACTGAAGCTTTCTTT,CASSTNSPGGTEAFF
-,TRBJ1-2,few,TRBV28,TGTGCCAGCAGTCCCGGGCTTAATCGTGGCTACACCTTC,CASSPGLNRGYTF
TRBD1,TRBJ2-1,-,TRBV7-2,TGTGCCAGCAGCTCCACGGGACAGGAGCAGTTCTTC,CASSSTGQEQFF
-,TRBJ2-5,many,TRBV21-1,TGTGCCAGCAGCTCTCGGGACAGAACCCAAGAGACCCAGTACTTC,CASSSRDRTQETQYF
-,TRBJ1-1,-,TRBV27,TGTGCCAGCATCAGAACCGAAGCTTTCTTT,CASIRTEAFF
-,TRBJ2-5,few,TRBV7-2,TGTGCCAGCAGCACCCCGGGCGGGACGGGGGAGACCCAGTACTTC,CASSTPGGTGETQYF
-,TRBJ2-1,-,TRBV5-6,TGTGCCAGCAGCTTCGACAATGAGCAGTTCTTC,CASSFDNEQFF
TRBD2,TRBJ2-1,-,TRBV29-1,TGCAGCGTTCTACTAGCGGGGGGCTACAATGAGCAGTTCTTC,CSVLLAGGYNEQFF
-,TRBJ1-1,-,TRBV30,TGTGCCTGGATAGGGGTCGAGGGATGGGGTGAAGCTTTCTTT,CAWIGVEGWGEAFF
TRBD1,TRBJ2-7,-,TRBV29-1,TGCAGCGTTAAGCCGGACAGGCTGCTGGCGGGGCAGTACTTC,CSVKPDRLLAGQYF
-,TRBJ1-5,few,TRBV29-1,TGCAGCGTTCTTGGGGCGGCTAATCAGCCCCAGCATTTT,CSVLGAANQPQHF
-,TRBJ2-7,-,TRBV23-1,TGCGCCAGCAGTCCCATCCAGGCAACCTACGAGCAGTACTTC,CASSPIQATYEQYF
TRBD1,TRBJ1-2,-,TRBV30,TGTGCCTGGGGGACGGGACAGTATGGCTACACCTTC,CAWGTGQYGYTF
-,TRBJ2-3,-,TRBV23-1,TGCGCCAGCAGTCAATCAGAGGGGAGCACAGATACGCAGTATTTT,CASSQSEGSTDTQYF
-,TRBJ1-1,-,TRBV9,TGTGCCAGCAGCGTAGGGCCGGGAACTGAAGCTTTCTTT,CASSVGPGTEAFF
TRBD1,TRBJ2-5,-,TRBV29-1,TGCAGCGTTGGGGGACAGGGGGCGCGAGAGACCCAGTACTTC,CSVGGQGARETQYF
TRBD1,TRBJ2-1,few,TRBV30,TGTGCCTGGGACAGGGGCAATGAGCAGTTCTTC,CAWDRGNEQFF
TRBD1,TRBJ2-7,-,TRBV30,TGTGCCTGGAGTCCGGGACAGGGAAACGAGCAGTACTTC,CAWSPGQGNEQYF
-,TRBJ2-2,few,TRBV21-1,TGTGCCAGCAGCAAAGATGAAACCGGACAGGAGAACACCGGGGAGCTGTTTTTT,CASSKDETGQENTGELFF
-,TRBJ2-3,few,TRBV30,TGTGCCGGGGTGGGGGGACAGTTAAGTACGCAGTATTTT,CAGVGGQLSTQYF
-,TRBJ2-1,-,TRBV10-3,TGTGCCATCAGTGACCGGCTAGTCCCCAATGAGCAGTTCTTC,CAISDRLVPNEQFF
TRBD2,TRBJ2-1,-,TRBV29-1,TGCAGCGGCGGGGGCTCCTACAATGAGCAGTTCTTC,CSGGGSYNEQFF
-,TRBJ1-6,few,TRBV7-6,TGTGCCAGCAGCCCTGACCGGGATAATTCACCCCTCCACTTT,CASSPDRDNSPLHF
-,TRBJ2-7,once,TRBV30,TGTGCCTGGAGGGGTGGATTACTCCACGAGCAGTACTTC,CAWRGGLLHEQYF
-,TRBJ2-7,once,TRBV5-1,TGCGCCAGCAGCTTGAGCGGCCGAAATACCTACGAGCAGTACTTC,CASSLSGRNTYEQYF
-,TRBJ2-1,few,TRBV7-9,TGTGCCAGTAAACCGGGACGGTTCAACAATGAGCAGTTCTTC,CASKPGRFNNEQFF
-,TRBJ2-7,few,TRBV5-1,TGCGCCAGCAGCCAGAATTACGAGCAGTACTTC,CASSQNYEQYF
-,TRBJ2-3,-,TRBV7-6,TGTGCCAGCAGCTCAACAAATACGCAGTATTTT,CASSSTNTQYF
-,TRBJ2-5,-,TRBV2,TGTGCCAGCAGCCTTAACCAAGAGACCCAGTACTTC,CASSLNQETQYF
TRBD1,TRBJ2-7,few,TRBV4-3,TGCGCCAGCAGCCAAGAGGGACAGGGTGCCGTCTACGAGCAGTACTTC,CASSQEGQGAVYEQYF
-,TRBJ1-2,-,TRBV29-1,TGCAGCCTATGGGGGCCTGGCGGCTACACCTTC,CSLWGPGGYTF
TRBD2,TRBJ2-5,-,TRBV6-6,TGTGCCAGCAGTCTAGCGGGGGCCCAAGAGACCCAGTACTTC,CASSLAGAQETQYF
TRBD2,TRBJ2-5,-,TRBV5-6,TGTGCCAGCAGCTCGGTAGCGGGGGGACTTCAAGAGACCCAGTACTTC,CASSSVAGGLQETQYF
TRBD1,TRBJ2-5,-,TRBV4-2,TGTGCCAGCAGGGGACAGGGGGAGACCCAGTACTTC,CASRGQGETQYF
TRBD1,TRBJ2-2,-,TRBV6-5,TGTGCCAGCCAGACGACAGGGCTGTACACCGGGGAGCTGTTTTTT,CASQTTGLYTGELFF
TRBD1,TRBJ1-5,-,TRBV4-2,TGTGCCAGCAGCCTCGGGGGACAGGGGGCCTATCAGCCCCAGCATTTT,CASSLGGQGAYQPQHF
-,TRBJ2-3,few,TRBV19,TGTGCCAGTAGTATCCTGGCTACCCTGGGAGATACGCAGTATTTT,CASSILATLGDTQYF
-,TRBJ1-5,once,TRBV30,TGTGCCTGGAGTCTGACCCGGGAACAGCCCCAGCATTTT,CAWSLTREQPQHF
TRBD1,TRBJ2-5,-,TRBV2,TGTGCCAGCACGATTGACAGGGCCCTTGGGGAGACCCAGTACTTC,CASTIDRALGETQYF
TRBD1,TRBJ1-2,-,TRBV29-1,TGCAGCGTGGAGATCACCGGGACAGGGGTTGGCTACACCTTC,CSVEITGTGVGYTF
-,TRBJ1-5,-,TRBV30,TGTGCCTGGGGCCGACGGGGGAATCAGCCCCAGCATTTT,CAWGRRGNQPQHF
-,TRBJ1-1,-,TRBV6-5,TGTGCCAGCAGCAGGTTATATGAAGCTTTCTTT,CASSRLYEAFF
TRBD2,TRBJ2-1,-,TRBV4-3,TGCGCCAGCAGCCAAGAGGGGACTAGAAACAATGAGCAGTTCTTC,CASSQEGTRNNEQFF
-,TRBJ2-7,-,TRBV30,TGTGCCTGGAGTCGACTACGACAGTTTAGCTCCTACGAGCAGTACTTC,CAWSRLRQFSSYEQYF
-,TRBJ1-1,-,TRBV20-1,TGCAGTGCCATGGGGGGCGCTGAAGCTTTCTTT,CSAMGGAEAFF
TRBD2,TRBJ2-3,-,TRBV4-3,TGCGCCAGCAGCCAAGATAGGCTAGCGGGGGGTAATACGCAGTATTTT,CASSQDRLAGGNTQYF
-,TRBJ1-1,-,TRBV29-1,TGCAGCGTTTTGGGGGGCTCGATAGGGAACACTGAAGCTTTCTTT,CSVLGGSIGNTEAFF
TRBD1,TRBJ1-2,-,TRBV27,TGTGCCAGCAGTGGGACAGGGTGGGGCTACACCTTC,CASSGTGWGYTF
-,TRBJ2-3,-,TRBV27,TGTGCCAGCACCACGGCCCTTGCAGATACGCAGTATTTT,CASTTALADTQYF
TRBD2,TRBJ2-3,-,TRBV12-5,TGTGCTAGTGGTTTGATGGCTAGCGGGGGCCCCCGCACAGATACGCAGTATTTT,CASGLMASGGPRTDTQYF
-,TRBJ2-3,-,TRBV28,TGTGCCAGCAGTGGGCAGGAGGCTAGCACAGATACGCAGTATTTT,CASSGQEASTDTQYF
-,TRBJ2-7,few,TRBV29-1,TGCAGCGCCCGGGACAACCTCTTGGAGCAGTACTTC,CSARDNLLEQYF